One and the same sample provided the 2 T cell receptor beta chains below, sequenced in a study of cytomegalovirus exposure and HLA in healthy donors. The PCR used 60 Vbeta and 13 Jbeta primers. Libraries were prepared by immunoSEQ multiplex PCR; TCRdb keeps only in-frame clonotypes and omits some of them. The sample includes about 130,000 clones, around 85% of them seen just once. Sequencing was done on a sample of PBMCs. Receptor source: a woman aged 30 to 39 in good health and CMV-seropositive.

This clone was found once. CDR3 nucleotides: TGTGCTAGTGGGACCAGCGGGAGGTACAATGAGCAGTTCTTC. Its protein product is CASGTSGRYNEQFF. The chain combines TRBV12-5 with TRBJ2-1, with 9 bases aligning to TRBD2. The CDR3 is 14 residues long. The V and J ends lost 6 bases and 4 bases, in that order; junction bases with no gene match: 4. Germline CDR1 is LGHNT and CDR2 is FRNRAP.

The chain links TRBV11-1 to TRBJ2-7; 13 nucleotides align to TRBD2. The junction had 10 bases not matched to a gene; V was cut back by 5 bases and J by 6 bases. The CDR3 length is 16 residues. Germline V gene sequence: CDR1 SGHAT, CDR2 FQDESV (reference sequence). The CDR3 loop is CASSPPVRTSGSEQYF. The CDR3 nucleotides are TGTGCCAGCAGCCCCCCAGTTCGGACTAGCGGGAGCGAGCAGTACTTC. Full variable domain (missing parts from reference TRBV11-1 and TRBJ2-7): EAEVAQSPRYKITEKSQAVAFWCDPISGHATLYWYRQILGQGPELLVQFQDESVVDDSQLPKDRFSAERLKGVDSTLKIQPAELGDSAMYLCASSPPVRTSGSEQYFGPGTRLTVT.